A selection of T cell receptor beta chains follows, all from one sample in a study of radiotherapy plus CTLA-4 blockade in lung cancer. Libraries were prepared by immunoSEQ multiplex PCR; TCRdb keeps only in-frame clonotypes and omits some of them. The sample contains 75,000 to 100,000 clones, roughly 80% of which appear only once. The input for sequencing was peripheral blood, taken from a patient treated with radiotherapy plus ipilimumab. These receptors were collected from a human donor with non-small cell lung cancer who had a partial response to radiotherapy plus ipilimumab. The CDR3 runs from the conserved cysteine through the conserved F or W. Fields, in order: J gene, clone size, V gene, D gene, CDR3 DNA, CDR3 protein. D genes are given only for firm matches. Size values are once, few and many counts, or a class for expanded clones, and some rows have none.

>TRBJ1-1|-|TRBV6-5|-
TGTGCCAGCAGCACACGAACCCTGGAAGCTTTCTTT
CASSTRTLEAFF
>TRBJ1-2|-|TRBV28|TRBD1
TGTGCCAGCTCAGGGGGACAGGGGGCTTATGGCTACACCTTC
CASSGGQGAYGYTF
>TRBJ2-5|-|TRBV19|-
TGTGCCAGTAGTATGACTAACACCCAAGAGACCCAGTACTTC
CASSMTNTQETQYF
>TRBJ2-2|-|TRBV7-9|TRBD2
TGTGCCAGCAGCTTAGCGAGGGCGGGAGGTGGCACCGGGGAGCTGTTTTTT
CASSLARAGGGTGELFF
>TRBJ2-1|few|TRBV7-9|TRBD2
TGTGCCAGCAGCCCCGGACTTAGCGGGAGCGACAATGAGCAGTTCTTC
CASSPGLSGSDNEQFF
>TRBJ2-1|-|TRBV7-2|TRBD1
TGTGCCAGCAGCCCCAAGGTGGGGACAGGGACAAATGAGCAGTTCTTC
CASSPKVGTGTNEQFF
>TRBJ1-3|-|TRBV7-2|-
TGTGCCAGCAGCTTAGCTGGGGGGAGAAGCGGAAACACCATATATTTT
CASSLAGGRSGNTIYF
>TRBJ1-1|few|TRBV28|-
TGTGCCAGCAGTTTTGTCGGTATCGAAGCTTTCTTT
CASSFVGIEAFF
>TRBJ2-3|-|TRBV5-1|TRBD2
TGCGCCAGCAGCGCACAGGACCCACTAGCGGGAGTTTGGACAGATACGCAGTATTTT
CASSAQDPLAGVWTDTQYF
>TRBJ1-2|-|TRBV5-5|TRBD1
TGTGCCAGCAGCCCCGGGACAGGGACGTATGGCTACACCTTC
CASSPGTGTYGYTF
>TRBJ1-6|-|TRBV28|TRBD1
TGTGCCAGCAGTGGGGACAGTAATTCACCCCTCCACTTT
CASSGDSNSPLHF
>TRBJ1-5|-|TRBV28|-
TGTGCCAGCAGTTTAATCGCCGGCGGGTGGGATCAGCCCCAGCATTTT
CASSLIAGGWDQPQHF
>TRBJ2-7|-|TRBV11-2|-
TGTGCCAGCAGCGAAGGAGCGGGTAGCTCCTACGAGCAGTACTTC
CASSEGAGSSYEQYF
>TRBJ2-3|-|TRBV10-1|-
TGCGCCAGCAGTGAGTCGAGGGCCTCAGGTACGCAGTATTTT
CASSESRASGTQYF
>TRBJ2-5|-|TRBV28|TRBD2
TGTGCCAGCAGATCTAGCGGGAGGAGAGAAGAGACCCAGTACTTC
CASRSSGRREETQYF
>TRBJ2-5|-|TRBV29-1|-
TGCAGCGTTGGTGAGCCCCGGGAGACCCAGTACTTC
CSVGEPRETQYF
>TRBJ2-2|-|TRBV27|TRBD2
TGTGCCAGCAAGATCCTAGCGGGTATCACCGGGGAGCTGTTTTTT
CASKILAGITGELFF
>TRBJ2-3|-|TRBV28|-
TGTGCCAGCAGTTTAGTACCCTCTAAGACAGATACGCAGTATTTT
CASSLVPSKTDTQYF
>TRBJ1-1|-|TRBV30|-
TGTGCCTGGAGTCCAACGTCCCGGGGGGGGACCCGGGACATACAGAACACTGAAGCTTTCTTT
CAWSPTSRGGTRDIQNTEAFF
>TRBJ2-5|-|TRBV7-2|-
TGTGCCAGCAGCTTAGTGGTGACACCAACTCAAGAGACCCAGTACTTC
CASSLVVTPTQETQYF
>TRBJ1-5|-|TRBV9|-
TGTGCCAGCAGCGGCGGGGGCGGCTATAGCAATCAGCCCCAGCATTTT
CASSGGGGYSNQPQHF
>TRBJ1-5|-|TRBV15|-
TGTGCCACCAGCAGAGATCGGGTAAATCAGCCCCAGCATTTT
CATSRDRVNQPQHF
>TRBJ2-7|-|TRBV5-8|-
TGTGCCAGCAACCCTGATCCCAGGGCACAGTACTTC
CASNPDPRAQYF
>TRBJ1-5|once|TRBV7-9|-
TGTGCCAGCAGCCGGGAGAACAATCAGCCCCAGCATTTT
CASSRENNQPQHF
>TRBJ2-7|-|TRBV28|TRBD1
TGTGCCAGCAGTCCCCCTTGGGGGACAGGGGAGGTCGAGCAGTACTTC
CASSPPWGTGEVEQYF
>TRBJ1-5|-|TRBV19|TRBD1
TGTGCCAGTAGGACAGGGACGAGCAATCAGCCCCAGCATTTT
CASRTGTSNQPQHF
>TRBJ2-5|-|TRBV19|-
TGTGCCAGTAGTCCACACCCCTCCGGCGGGTTAGAGACCCAGTACTTC
CASSPHPSGGLETQYF
>TRBJ2-1|-|TRBV30|TRBD2
TGCGCCTGGTCGGGGGGGACTAGCGGGGGAAATGAGCAGTTCTTC
CAWSGGTSGGNEQFF
>TRBJ2-4|once|TRBV10-3|TRBD1
TGTGCCATCAGTGAGTCCCAGGGGGCAGGGGCCAAAAACATTCAGTACTTC
CAISESQGAGAKNIQYF
>TRBJ2-6|-|TRBV9|TRBD1
TGTGCCAGCAGCCCAGCGACAGGGTATCTTTCTGGGGCCAACGTCCTGACTTTC
CASSPATGYLSGANVLTF
>TRBJ2-7|-|TRBV29-1|-
TGCAGCGCCGGGGGGGCAGGGGGCTACGAGCAGTACTTC
CSAGGAGGYEQYF
>TRBJ1-4|-|TRBV6-1|-
TGTGCCAGCTTAGCGGGGACTGCAACTAATGAAAAACTGTTTTTT
CASLAGTATNEKLFF
>TRBJ1-1|-|TRBV21-1|-
TGTGCCAGCAGCAACCGGACAGGAGGTAACACTGAAGCTTTCTTT
CASSNRTGGNTEAFF
>TRBJ1-3|few|TRBV21-1|-
TGTGCCAGCAGCAAAGAGTCGCCGCGGCGGTGCTCTGCTAACACCATATATTTT
CASSKESPRRCSANTIYF
>TRBJ2-7|-|TRBV18|-
TGTGCCAGCTCACCCGGGGGACCCGTCTTCGAGCAGTACTTC
CASSPGGPVFEQYF
>TRBJ2-3|few|TRBV18|-
TGTGCCAGCTCACCACCGGCCCCCCGCACAGATACGCAGTATTTT
CASSPPAPRTDTQYF
>TRBJ1-4|-|TRBV9|-
TGTGCCAGCAGCCCAGGGGCACGGCTCGAAAATGAAAAACTGTTTTTT
CASSPGARLENEKLFF
>TRBJ2-5|-|TRBV28|TRBD2
TGTGCCAGCAGTTCCCGGGGGGGGGAGACCCAGTACTTC
CASSSRGGETQYF
>TRBJ1-4|-|TRBV28|-
TGTGCCAGCAGTTCCGGAACAGGGAAAGAAAAACTGTTTTTT
CASSSGTGKEKLFF
>TRBJ2-7|-|TRBV6-5|-
TGTGCCAGCAGTGAATCAGGGTACGAGCAGTACTTC
CASSESGYEQYF
>TRBJ2-5|-|TRBV7-3|TRBD2
TGTGCCAGCAGCTTAACGGCGCACGGCGGGGGGCAAGAGACCCAGTACTTC
CASSLTAHGGGQETQYF
>TRBJ1-1|-|TRBV30|-
TGTGCCTGGTCCAGTATACCGGGGGTGGGCACTGAAGCTTTCTTT
CAWSSIPGVGTEAFF
>TRBJ1-1|-|TRBV27|-
TGTGCCAGCAGTTCGGGACTGGGGAACACTGAAGCTTTCTTT
CASSSGLGNTEAFF
>TRBJ2-1|-|TRBV7-2|TRBD2
TGTGCCAGCAGCTTAGGAGGCCCTAGCGGGAGGTTCAATGAGCAGTTCTTC
CASSLGGPSGRFNEQFF
>TRBJ2-3|-|TRBV9|-
TGTGCCAGCAGCGTCTTGGCGGGGCTCACAGATACGCAGTATTTT
CASSVLAGLTDTQYF
>TRBJ2-1|few|TRBV28|TRBD1
TGTGCCAGCAGACAGGGGTTCAATGAGCAGTTCTTC
CASRQGFNEQFF
>TRBJ1-1|-|TRBV27|TRBD1
TGTGCCAGCAGTTCCACCCGCCCCGGGACAGGGGTCGGCACTGAAGCTTTCTTT
CASSSTRPGTGVGTEAFF
>TRBJ1-1|-|TRBV19|TRBD1
TGTGCCAGTAGTATACTGGACAGGGGGCGCGGGAACACTGAAGCTTTCTTT
CASSILDRGRGNTEAFF
>TRBJ2-3|-|TRBV5-1|TRBD1
TGCGCCAGCAGGGGGACAGGGAACGCAGATACGCAGTATTTT
CASRGTGNADTQYF
>TRBJ2-1|-|TRBV11-2|-
TGTGCCAGCAGAGGATACGGGAATGAGCAGTTCTTC
CASRGYGNEQFF
>TRBJ2-7|-|TRBV2|TRBD1
TGTGCCAGCAGAAACGGACAGGGGGCCTTCTACGAGCAGTACTTC
CASRNGQGAFYEQYF